A single T cell receptor beta chain is shown here with its context. Its antigen is as yet unknown. Method: immunoSEQ multiplex PCR; TCRdb's copy keeps in-frame clones and lacks some. The sample holds 50,000 or so clones; 89% are singletons and the top ten take under 5.5%. The sample originates from a study of T cell responses to AZD1222 COVID-19 vaccine. Study-wide points: Females made up more of the donors, who were largely white British, and clonal diversity may have come out too low. Scientists sampled the repertoires only once the peak T cell response had passed. There were vaccine-associated CD4 TCRs across spike, dominant at 160-218 and 743-854. Breadth and depth of Spike-specific TCRs rose after two AZD1222 doses.

The clonotype was recovered from an adult who received the AZD1222 COVID-19 vaccine. This material consisted of peripheral blood, taken 28 days after the second AZD1222 dose.

The CDR3 spells CASSKQNYGYTF. CDR3 DNA sequence: TGTGCCAGCAGTAAACAGAACTATGGCTACACCTTC. The chain recombines TRBV6-5 with TRBJ1-2; the D is unclear. The germline V gene encodes CDR1 MNHEY and CDR2 SVGAGI. The ends were cut back, 5 bases at V and 2 bases at J, with 6 bases in the middle. This CDR3 has 12 amino acids.